This section outlines one TCR beta chain sequence together with its context. Its target is not known. Researchers partitioned CD4+ cells into CD45RA+ naive and CD45RA-negative memory subsets. Method: immunoSEQ multiplex PCR; TCRdb's copy keeps in-frame clones and lacks some. Of roughly 2.2 million clones in the sample, over 90% are singletons; the top ten hold 0.39%. This sample stems from a study of shared clonotypes between healthy human individuals. CDR3 size: 15 residues. With 3 bases clipped from V and 2 bases from J, the junction kept 5 bases outside the gene matches. Germline CDR1 SEHNR, CDR2 FQNEAQ (reference sequence). Study-level findings and limits: Sequencing depth was predicted to influence how clonotypes are shared among donors. It was observed that approximately 5% of naive CD4 clonotypes were shared across a few donors. Researchers sampled only blood; tissue repertoires likely differ.

The gene calls are TRBV7-9 and TRBJ2-3; 7 positions agree with TRBD2. This receptor was obtained from a man aged 18-30 years in good health. Some clones in this sample may be carry-over from other donors' samples. What was sequenced was naive CD4+ T cells from PBMCs. Described subset: CD45RA+ positively selected. CDR3 sequence: CASSFGSGFTDTQYF. The CDR3 DNA reads TGTGCCAGCAGCTTTGGTAGCGGGTTCACAGATACGCAGTATTTT. Complete variable domain (other parts from reference TRBV7-9 and TRBJ2-3): DTGVSQNPRHKITKRGQNVTFRCDPISEHNRLYWYRQTLGQGPEFLTYFQNEAQLEKSRLLSDRFSAERPKGSFSTLEIQRTEQGDSAMYLCASSFGSGFTDTQYFGPGTRLTVL.